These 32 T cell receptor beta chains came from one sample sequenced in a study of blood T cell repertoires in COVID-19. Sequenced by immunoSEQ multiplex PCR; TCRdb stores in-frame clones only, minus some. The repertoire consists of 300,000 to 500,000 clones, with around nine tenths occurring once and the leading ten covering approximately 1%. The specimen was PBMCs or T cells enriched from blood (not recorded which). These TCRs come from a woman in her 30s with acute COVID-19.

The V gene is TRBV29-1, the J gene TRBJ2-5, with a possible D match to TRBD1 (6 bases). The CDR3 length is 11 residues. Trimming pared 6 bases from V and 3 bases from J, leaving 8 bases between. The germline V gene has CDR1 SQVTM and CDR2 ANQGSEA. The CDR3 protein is CSVEGEETQYF. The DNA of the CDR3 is TGCAGCGTAGAGGGGGAAGAGACCCAGTACTTC.

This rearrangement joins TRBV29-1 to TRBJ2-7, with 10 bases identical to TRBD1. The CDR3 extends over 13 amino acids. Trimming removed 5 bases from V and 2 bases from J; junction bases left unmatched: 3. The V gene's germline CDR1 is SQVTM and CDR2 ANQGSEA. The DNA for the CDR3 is TGCAGCGTTAGAGGGACAGGGGCCTACGAGCAGTACTTC. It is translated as CSVRGTGAYEQYF.

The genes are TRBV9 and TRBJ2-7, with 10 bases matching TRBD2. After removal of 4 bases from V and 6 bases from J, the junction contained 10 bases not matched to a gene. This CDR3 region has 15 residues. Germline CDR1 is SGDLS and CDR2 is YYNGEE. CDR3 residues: CASSQQAGGLGEQYF. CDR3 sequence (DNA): TGTGCCAGCAGCCAGCAAGCGGGGGGGCTGGGCGAGCAGTACTTC.

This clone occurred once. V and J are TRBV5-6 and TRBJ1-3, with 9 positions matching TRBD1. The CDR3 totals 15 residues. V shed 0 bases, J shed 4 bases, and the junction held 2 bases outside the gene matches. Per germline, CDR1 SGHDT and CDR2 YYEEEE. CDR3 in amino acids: CASSLAGTGGNTIYF. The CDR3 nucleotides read TGTGCCAGCAGCTTGGCCGGGACAGGGGGAAACACCATATATTTT.

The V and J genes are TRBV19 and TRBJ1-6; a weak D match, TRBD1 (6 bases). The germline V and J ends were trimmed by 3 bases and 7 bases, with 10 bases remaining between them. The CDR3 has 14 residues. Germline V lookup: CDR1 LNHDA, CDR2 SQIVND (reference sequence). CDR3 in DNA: TGTGCCAGTAGTATTAATGGACAGAATTCACCCCTCCACTTT. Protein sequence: CASSINGQNSPLHF.

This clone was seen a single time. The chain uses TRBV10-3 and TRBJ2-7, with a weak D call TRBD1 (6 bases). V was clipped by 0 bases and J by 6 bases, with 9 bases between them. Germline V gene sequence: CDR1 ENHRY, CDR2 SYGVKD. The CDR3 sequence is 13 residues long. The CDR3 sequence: CAISESGTSEQYF. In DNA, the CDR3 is TGTGCCATCAGTGAGTCGGGGACAAGCGAGCAGTACTTC.

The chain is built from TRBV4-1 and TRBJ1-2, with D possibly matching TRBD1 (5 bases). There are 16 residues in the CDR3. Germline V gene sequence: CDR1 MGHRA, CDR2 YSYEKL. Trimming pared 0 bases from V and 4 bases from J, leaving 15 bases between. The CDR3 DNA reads TGCGCCAGCAGCCAAGATTTGGCAGGGCTTACCTATGGCTACACCTTC. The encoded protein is CASSQDLAGLTYGYTF.

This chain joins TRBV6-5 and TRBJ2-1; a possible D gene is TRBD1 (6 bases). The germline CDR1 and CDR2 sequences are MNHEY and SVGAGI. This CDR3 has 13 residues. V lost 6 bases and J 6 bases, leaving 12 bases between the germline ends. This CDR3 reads CASRPTGSNEQFF. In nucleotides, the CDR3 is TGTGCCAGCAGGCCTACAGGGAGCAATGAGCAGTTCTTC.

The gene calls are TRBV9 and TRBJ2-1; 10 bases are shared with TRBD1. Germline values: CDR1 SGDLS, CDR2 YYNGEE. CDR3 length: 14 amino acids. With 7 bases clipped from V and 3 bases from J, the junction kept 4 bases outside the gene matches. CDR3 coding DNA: TGTGCCAGCGGGACAGGGGACCTCTACAATGAGCAGTTCTTC. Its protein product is CASGTGDLYNEQFF.

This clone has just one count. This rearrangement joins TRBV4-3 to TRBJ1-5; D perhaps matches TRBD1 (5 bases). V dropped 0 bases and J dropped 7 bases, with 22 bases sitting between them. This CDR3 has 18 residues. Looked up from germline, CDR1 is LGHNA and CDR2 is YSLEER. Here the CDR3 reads CASSQDLVGGEAKQPQHF. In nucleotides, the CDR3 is TGCGCCAGCAGCCAAGATCTGGTCGGGGGAGAGGCTAAACAGCCCCAGCATTTT.

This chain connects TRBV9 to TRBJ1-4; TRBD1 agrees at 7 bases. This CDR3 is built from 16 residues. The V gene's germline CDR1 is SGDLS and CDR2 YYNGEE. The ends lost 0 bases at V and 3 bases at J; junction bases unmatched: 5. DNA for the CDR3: TGTGCCAGCAGCGTAGCTGGGCAGGGGGCTAATGAAAAACTGTTTTTT. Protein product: CASSVAGQGANEKLFF.

CDR3 region: CASSPQTGAAGANVLTF. CDR3 nucleotides: TGTGCCAGCAGCCCACAGACAGGGGCAGCCGGGGCCAACGTCCTGACTTTC. This rearrangement joins TRBV7-3 to TRBJ2-6; the match to TRBD1 covers 8 bases. With 5 bases clipped from V and 4 bases from J, the junction kept 10 bases outside the gene matches. Germline V gene data show CDR1 as SGHTA and CDR2 as FQGTGA. The CDR3 contains 17 residues.

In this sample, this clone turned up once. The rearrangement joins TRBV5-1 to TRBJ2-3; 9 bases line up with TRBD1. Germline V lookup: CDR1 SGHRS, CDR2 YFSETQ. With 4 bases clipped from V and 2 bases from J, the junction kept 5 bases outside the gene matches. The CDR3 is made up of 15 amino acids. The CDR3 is CASSPGQGTTDTQYF. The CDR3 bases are TGCGCCAGCAGCCCAGGACAGGGGACCACAGATACGCAGTATTTT.

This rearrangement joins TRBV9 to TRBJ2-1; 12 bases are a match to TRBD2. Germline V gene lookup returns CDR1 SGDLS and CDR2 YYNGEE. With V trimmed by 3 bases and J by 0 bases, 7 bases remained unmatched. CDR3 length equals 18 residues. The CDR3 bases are TGTGCCAGCAGCGGGCGACTAGCGGGGGCGAGCTCCTACAATGAGCAGTTCTTC. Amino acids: CASSGRLAGASSYNEQFF.

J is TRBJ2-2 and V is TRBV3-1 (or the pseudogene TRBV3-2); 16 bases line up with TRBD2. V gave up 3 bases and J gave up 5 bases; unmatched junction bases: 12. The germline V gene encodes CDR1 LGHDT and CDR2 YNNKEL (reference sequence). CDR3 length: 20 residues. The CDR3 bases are TGTGCCAGCAGCCATGACTTCCCGGGACTAGCGGGGGGGCGGACCGGGGAGCTGTTTTTT. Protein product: CASSHDFPGLAGGRTGELFF.

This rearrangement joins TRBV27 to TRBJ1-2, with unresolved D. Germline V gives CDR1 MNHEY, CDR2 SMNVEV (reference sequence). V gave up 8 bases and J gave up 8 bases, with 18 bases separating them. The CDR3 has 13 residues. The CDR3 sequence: CASRTTGVGGYTF. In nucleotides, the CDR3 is TGTGCCAGCCGCACCACCGGCGTGGGCGGCTACACCTTC.

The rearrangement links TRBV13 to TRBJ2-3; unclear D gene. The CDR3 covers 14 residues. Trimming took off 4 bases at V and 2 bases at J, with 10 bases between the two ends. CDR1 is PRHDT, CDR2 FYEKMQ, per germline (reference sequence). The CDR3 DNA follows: TGTGCCAGCAGCTCTTCGCGGTCCACAGATACGCAGTATTTT. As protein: CASSSSRSTDTQYF. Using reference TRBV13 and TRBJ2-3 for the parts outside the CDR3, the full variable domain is AAGVIQSPRHLIKEKRETATLKCYPIPRHDTVYWYQQGPGQDPQFLISFYEKMQSDKGSIPDRFSAQQFSDYHSELNMSSLELGDSALYFCASSSSRSTDTQYFGPGTRLTVL.

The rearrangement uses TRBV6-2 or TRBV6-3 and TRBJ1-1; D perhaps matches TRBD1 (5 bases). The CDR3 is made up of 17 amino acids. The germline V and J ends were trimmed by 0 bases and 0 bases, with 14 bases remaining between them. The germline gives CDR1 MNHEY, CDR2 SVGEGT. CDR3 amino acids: CASSYSGSGEMNTEAFF. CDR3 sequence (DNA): TGTGCCAGCAGTTACTCCGGGTCGGGGGAAATGAACACTGAAGCTTTCTTT.

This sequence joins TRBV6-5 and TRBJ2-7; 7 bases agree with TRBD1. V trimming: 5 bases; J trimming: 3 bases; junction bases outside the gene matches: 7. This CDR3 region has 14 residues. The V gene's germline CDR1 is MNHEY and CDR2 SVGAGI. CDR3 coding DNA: TGTGCCAGCAGTACTCCCCGGGACAGCTACGAGCAGTACTTC. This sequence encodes CASSTPRDSYEQYF.

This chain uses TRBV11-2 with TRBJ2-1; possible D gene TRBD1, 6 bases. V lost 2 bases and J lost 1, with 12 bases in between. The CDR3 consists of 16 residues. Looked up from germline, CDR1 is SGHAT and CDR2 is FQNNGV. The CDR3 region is CASSLLGARSYNEQFF. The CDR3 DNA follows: TGTGCCAGCAGCTTATTGGGGGCTAGATCCTACAATGAGCAGTTCTTC.

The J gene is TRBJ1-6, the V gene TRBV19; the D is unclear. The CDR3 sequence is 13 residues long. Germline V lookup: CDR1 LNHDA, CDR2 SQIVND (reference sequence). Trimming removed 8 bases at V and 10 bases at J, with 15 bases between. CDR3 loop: CASSGKIGSPLHF. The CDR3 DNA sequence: TGTGCCAGTTCAGGCAAGATCGGCTCACCCCTCCACTTT.

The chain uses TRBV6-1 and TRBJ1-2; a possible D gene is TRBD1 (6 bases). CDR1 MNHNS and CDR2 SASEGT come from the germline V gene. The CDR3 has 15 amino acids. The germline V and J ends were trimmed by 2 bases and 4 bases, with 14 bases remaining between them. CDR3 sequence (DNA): TGTGCCAGCAGTGAATTGGGGGCCAGGGGCTATGGCTACACCTTC. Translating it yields CASSELGARGYGYTF.

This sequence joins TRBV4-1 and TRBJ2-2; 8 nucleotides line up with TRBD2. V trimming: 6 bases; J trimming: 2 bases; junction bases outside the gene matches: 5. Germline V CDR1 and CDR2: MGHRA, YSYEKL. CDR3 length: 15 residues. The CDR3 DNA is TGCGCCAGCAGAAACAGCGGGGGTAACACCGGGGAGCTGTTTTTT. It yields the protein CASRNSGGNTGELFF.

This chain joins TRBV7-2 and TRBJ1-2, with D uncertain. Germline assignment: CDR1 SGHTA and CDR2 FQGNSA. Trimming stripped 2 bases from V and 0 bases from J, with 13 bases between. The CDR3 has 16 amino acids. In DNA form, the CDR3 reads TGTGCCAGCAGCTTACTTTCGCAAACTACTAACTATGGCTACACCTTC. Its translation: CASSLLSQTTNYGYTF.

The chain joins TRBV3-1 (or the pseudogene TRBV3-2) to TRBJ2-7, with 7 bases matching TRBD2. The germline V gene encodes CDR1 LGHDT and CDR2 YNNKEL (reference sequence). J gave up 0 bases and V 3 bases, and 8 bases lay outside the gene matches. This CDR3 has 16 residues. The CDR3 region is CASSQGRTSSSYEQYF. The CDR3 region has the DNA TGTGCCAGCAGCCAGGGGAGGACTAGTAGCTCCTACGAGCAGTACTTC.

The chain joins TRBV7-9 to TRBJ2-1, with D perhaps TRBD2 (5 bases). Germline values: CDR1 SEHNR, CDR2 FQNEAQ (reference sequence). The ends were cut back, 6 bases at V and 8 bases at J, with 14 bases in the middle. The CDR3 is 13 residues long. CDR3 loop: CASSPRESYEQFF. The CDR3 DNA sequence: TGTGCCAGCAGTCCGAGGGAGTCGTATGAGCAGTTCTTC.

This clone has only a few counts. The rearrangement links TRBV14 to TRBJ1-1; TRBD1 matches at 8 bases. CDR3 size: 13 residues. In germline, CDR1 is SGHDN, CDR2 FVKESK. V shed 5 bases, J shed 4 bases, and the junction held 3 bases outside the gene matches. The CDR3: CASSFDRGTEAFF. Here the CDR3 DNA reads TGTGCCAGCAGCTTCGACAGGGGCACTGAAGCTTTCTTT.

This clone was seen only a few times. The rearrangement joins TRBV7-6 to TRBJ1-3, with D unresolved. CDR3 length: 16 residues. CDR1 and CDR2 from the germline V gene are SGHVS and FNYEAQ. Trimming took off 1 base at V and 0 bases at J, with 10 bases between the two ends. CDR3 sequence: CASSLVQASSGNTIYF. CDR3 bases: TGTGCCAGCAGCTTAGTTCAGGCCTCCTCTGGAAACACCATATATTTT. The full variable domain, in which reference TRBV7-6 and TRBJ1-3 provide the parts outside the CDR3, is GAGVSQSPRYKVTKRGQDVALRCDPISGHVSLYWYRQALGQGPEFLTYFNYEAQQDKSGLPNDRFSAERPEGSISTLTIQRTEQRDSAMYRCASSLVQASSGNTIYFGEGSWLTVV.

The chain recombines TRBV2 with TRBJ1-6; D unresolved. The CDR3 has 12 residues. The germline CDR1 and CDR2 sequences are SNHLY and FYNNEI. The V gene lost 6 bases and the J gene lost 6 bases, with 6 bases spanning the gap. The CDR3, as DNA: TGTGCCAGCAGGAACAGTAATTCACCCCTCCACTTT. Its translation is CASRNSNSPLHF.

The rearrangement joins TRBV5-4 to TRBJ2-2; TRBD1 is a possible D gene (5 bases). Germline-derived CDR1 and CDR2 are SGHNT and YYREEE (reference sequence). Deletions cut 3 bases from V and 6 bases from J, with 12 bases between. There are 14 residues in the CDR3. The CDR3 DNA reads TGTGCCAGCAGCTGGGGCGGCCAGGCCGGGGAGCTGTTTTTT. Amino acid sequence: CASSWGGQAGELFF.

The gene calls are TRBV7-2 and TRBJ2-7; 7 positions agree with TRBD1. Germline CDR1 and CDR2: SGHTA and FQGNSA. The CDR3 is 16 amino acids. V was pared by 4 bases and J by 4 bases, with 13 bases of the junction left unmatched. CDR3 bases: TGTGCCAGCAGCTGGCAGGGGAGAGGGGGCTTATACGAGCAGTACTTC. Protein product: CASSWQGRGGLYEQYF. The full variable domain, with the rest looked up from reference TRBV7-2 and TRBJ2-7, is GAGVSQSPSNKVTEKGKDVELRCDPISGHTALYWYRQSLGQGLEFLIYFQGNSAPDKSGLPSDRFSAERTGGSVSTLTIQRTQQEDSAVYLCASSWQGRGGLYEQYFGPGTRLTVT.

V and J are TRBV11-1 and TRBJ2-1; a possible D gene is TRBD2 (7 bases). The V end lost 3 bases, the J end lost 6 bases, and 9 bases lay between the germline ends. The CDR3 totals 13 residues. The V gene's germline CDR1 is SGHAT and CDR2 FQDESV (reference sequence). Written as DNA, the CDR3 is TGTGCCAGCAGCTTCGGGGGGCCCAATGAGCAGTTCTTC. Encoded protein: CASSFGGPNEQFF.